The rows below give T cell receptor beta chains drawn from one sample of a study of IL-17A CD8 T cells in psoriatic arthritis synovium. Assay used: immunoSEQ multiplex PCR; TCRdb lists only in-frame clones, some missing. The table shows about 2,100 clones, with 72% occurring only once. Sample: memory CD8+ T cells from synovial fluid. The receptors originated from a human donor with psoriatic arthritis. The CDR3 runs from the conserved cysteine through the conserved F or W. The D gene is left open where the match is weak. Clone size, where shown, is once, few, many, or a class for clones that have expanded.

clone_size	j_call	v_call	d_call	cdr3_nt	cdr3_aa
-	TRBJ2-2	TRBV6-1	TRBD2	TGTGCCATCGGACTAGCGGGAGCCGGGGAGCTGTTTTTT	CAIGLAGAGELFF
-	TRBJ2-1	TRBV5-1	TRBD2	TGCGCCAGCAGCCTTCGACTAGCGGGAGTGAAGTTCTTC	CASSLRLAGVKFF
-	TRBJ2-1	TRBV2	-	TGTGCCAGCAGCTTCGGCCAGAGCTCCTACAATGAGCAGTTCTTC	CASSFGQSSYNEQFF
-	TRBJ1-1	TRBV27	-	TGTGCCAGCAGTTTATCGAGCCAGATGAACACTGAAGCTTTCTTT	CASSLSSQMNTEAFF
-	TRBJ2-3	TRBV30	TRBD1	TGTGCCTGGACTTTGACAGGGGCCCAGAGGTATTTT	CAWTLTGAQRYF
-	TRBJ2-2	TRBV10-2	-	TGCGCCAGCAGTGAGTCGGAGTGGGCCGGGGAGCTGTTTTTT	CASSESEWAGELFF
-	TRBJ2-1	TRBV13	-	TGTGCCAGCAGGGCGGAGGGAGGAGACTACAATGAGCAGTTCTTC	CASRAEGGDYNEQFF
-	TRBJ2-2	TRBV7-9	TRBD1	TGTGCCAGCTCAAACTCGGGACAGACAATGAACACCGGGGAGCTGTTTTTT	CASSNSGQTMNTGELFF
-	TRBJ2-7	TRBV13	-	TGTGCCAGCAGTCCTTGGGGGGCCGACTACGAGCAGTACTTC	CASSPWGADYEQYF
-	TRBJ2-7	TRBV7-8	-	TGTGCCAGCAGCGTAGGACTATCCTACGAGCAGTACTTC	CASSVGLSYEQYF
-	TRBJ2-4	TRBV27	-	TGTGCCAGCAGTGTCCTAGCAACCGGGCACAAAAACATTCAGTACTTC	CASSVLATGHKNIQYF
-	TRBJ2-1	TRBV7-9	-	TGTGCCAGCACCGCGTACAATGAGCAGTTCTTC	CASTAYNEQFF
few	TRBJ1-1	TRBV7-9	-	TGTGCCAGCAGCCCCCCCAGGGTAACTGAAGCTTTCTTT	CASSPPRVTEAFF